A few counts support the clone carrying this T cell receptor (beta chain). The antigen is undetermined. This specimen comes from a study of identical twins. Whole-study findings and limits: Modelling approaches yielded underestimates of out-of-frame TCR alpha sharing between monozygotic twins. Abundant beta clonotypes from cord blood had fewer insertions, unlike memory repertoires, which showed none. The authors noted that invariant MAIT and iNKT cells could partly confound zero-insertion analyses.

Unique molecular identifiers were in the cDNA, with template-switch universal primer binding. MiXCR was run by TCRdb on the 5' RACE reads, yielding one entry per CDR3 protein. Of more than 200,000 distinct CDR3 sequences in the sample, about 14% were seen once. The V gene's germline CDR1 is DFQATT and CDR2 SNEGSKA (reference sequence). V gave up 4 bases and J gave up 8 bases; unmatched junction bases: 12. The CDR3 runs 14 residues. Input material: memory (CD45RO+) T cells sorted from blood. The TCR sequence derives from a young woman in good health. The chain has TRBV20-1 and TRBJ2-3, with 7 bases fitting TRBD2. CDR3 amino acids: CSATLSGVRGTQYF. The CDR3 region has the DNA TGCAGTGCTACTCTAAGCGGGGTCCGTGGTACGCAGTATTTT.